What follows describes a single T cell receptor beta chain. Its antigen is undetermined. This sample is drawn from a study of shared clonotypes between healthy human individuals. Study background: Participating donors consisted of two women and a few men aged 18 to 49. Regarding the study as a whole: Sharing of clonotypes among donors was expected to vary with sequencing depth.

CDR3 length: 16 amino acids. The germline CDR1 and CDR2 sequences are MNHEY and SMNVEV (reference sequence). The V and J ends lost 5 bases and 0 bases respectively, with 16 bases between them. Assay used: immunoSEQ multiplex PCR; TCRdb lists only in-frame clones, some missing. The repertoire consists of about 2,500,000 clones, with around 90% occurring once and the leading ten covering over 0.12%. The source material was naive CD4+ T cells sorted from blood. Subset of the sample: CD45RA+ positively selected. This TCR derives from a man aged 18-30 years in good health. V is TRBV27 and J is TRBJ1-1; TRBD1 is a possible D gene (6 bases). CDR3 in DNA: TGTGCCAGCAGTCCGGACGGGGGGCGGATGAACACTGAAGCTTTCTTT. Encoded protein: CASSPDGGRMNTEAFF.